The clone carrying this T cell receptor beta chain was detected only once. The antigen remains undetermined. These data belong to a study of cytomegalovirus exposure and HLA in healthy donors. Study in general: The Caucasian-associated ancestry cluster held more than 80% of over 350 genotyped donors. General study points: In vitro, a few CMV-associated chains proved specific for CMV antigens. In a later analysis, productive TCRs from donors in an Asian-associated ancestry cluster reportedly carried fewer N-insertions than the cohort mean.

V gave up 7 bases and J gave up 4 bases, with 15 bases separating them. The CDR3 is 14 amino acids. The germline gives CDR1 SGDLS, CDR2 YYNGEE. A multiplex PCR was run with 60 Vbeta primers and 13 Jbeta primers. Original handling: Later work found tens of millions of unique TCR beta chains, with 9.5 million to 12 million shared. Some clones are missing from TCRdb's copy, which holds only in-frame ones; the method was immunoSEQ multiplex PCR. The DNA gave D and trimming, while V, J and clone size come from that table. There are about 200,000 clones in the sample; 82% occur only once, and 2.7% lies in the top ten.

Sample: PBMCs. The gene calls are TRBV9 and TRBJ1-3; D unclear. The receptor was derived from a woman aged 35 to 49 in good health and CMV-seronegative. In DNA, the CDR3 is TGTGCCAGCCAAGCCGGGTATGGGGGAAACACCATATATTTT. Its protein product is CASQAGYGGNTIYF. Full variable domain (remainder filled in from reference TRBV9 and TRBJ1-3): DSGVTQTPKHLITATGQRVTLRCSPRSGDLSVYWYQQSLDQGLQFLIQYYNGEERAKGNILERFSAQQFPDLHSELNLSSLELGDSALYFCASQAGYGGNTIYFGEGSWLTVV.